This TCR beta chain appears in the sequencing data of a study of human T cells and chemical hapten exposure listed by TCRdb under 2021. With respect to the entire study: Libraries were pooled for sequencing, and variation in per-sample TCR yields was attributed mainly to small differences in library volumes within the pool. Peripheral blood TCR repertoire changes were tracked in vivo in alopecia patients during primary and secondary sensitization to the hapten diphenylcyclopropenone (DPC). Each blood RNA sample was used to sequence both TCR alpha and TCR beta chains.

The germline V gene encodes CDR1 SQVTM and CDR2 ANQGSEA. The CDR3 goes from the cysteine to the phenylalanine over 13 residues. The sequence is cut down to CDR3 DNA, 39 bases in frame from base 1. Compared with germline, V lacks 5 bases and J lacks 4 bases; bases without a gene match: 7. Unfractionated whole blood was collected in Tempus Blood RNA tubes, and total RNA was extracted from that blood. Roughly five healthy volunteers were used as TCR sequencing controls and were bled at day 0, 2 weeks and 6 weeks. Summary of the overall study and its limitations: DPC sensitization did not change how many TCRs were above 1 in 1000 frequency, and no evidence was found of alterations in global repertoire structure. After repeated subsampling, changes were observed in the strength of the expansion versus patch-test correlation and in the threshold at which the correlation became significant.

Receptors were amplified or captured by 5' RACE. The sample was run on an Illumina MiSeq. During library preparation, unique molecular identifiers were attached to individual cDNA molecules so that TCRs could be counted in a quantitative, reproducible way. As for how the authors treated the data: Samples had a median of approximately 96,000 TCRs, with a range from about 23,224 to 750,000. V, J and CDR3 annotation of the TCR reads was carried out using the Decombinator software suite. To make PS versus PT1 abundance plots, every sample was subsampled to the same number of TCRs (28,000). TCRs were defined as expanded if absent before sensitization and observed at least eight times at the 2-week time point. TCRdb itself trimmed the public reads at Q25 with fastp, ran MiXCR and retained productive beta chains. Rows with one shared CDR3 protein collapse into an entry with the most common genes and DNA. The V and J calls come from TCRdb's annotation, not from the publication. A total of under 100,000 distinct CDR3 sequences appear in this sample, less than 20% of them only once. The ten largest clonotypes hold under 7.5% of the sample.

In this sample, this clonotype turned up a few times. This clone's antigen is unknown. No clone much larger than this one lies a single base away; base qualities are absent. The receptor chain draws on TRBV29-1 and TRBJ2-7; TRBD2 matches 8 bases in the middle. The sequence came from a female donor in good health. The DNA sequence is TGCAGCGTTCGGGCGGGAGGTAGATACGAGCAGTACTTC. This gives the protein CSVRAGGRYEQYF.